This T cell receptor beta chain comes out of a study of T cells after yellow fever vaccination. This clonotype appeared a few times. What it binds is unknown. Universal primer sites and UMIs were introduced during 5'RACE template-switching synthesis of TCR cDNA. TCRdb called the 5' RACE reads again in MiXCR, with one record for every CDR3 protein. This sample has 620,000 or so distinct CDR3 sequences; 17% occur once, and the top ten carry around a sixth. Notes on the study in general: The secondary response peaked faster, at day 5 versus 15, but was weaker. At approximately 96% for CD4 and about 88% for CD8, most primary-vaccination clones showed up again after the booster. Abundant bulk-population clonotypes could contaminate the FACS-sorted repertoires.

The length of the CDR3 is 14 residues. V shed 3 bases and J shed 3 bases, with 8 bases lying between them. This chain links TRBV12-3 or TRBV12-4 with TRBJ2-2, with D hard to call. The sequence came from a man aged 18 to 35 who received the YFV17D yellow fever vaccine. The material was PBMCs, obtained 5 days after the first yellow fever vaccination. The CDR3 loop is CASSFSLYTGELFF. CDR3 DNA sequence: TGTGCCAGCAGTTTTTCTCTATACACCGGGGAGCTGTTTTTT.